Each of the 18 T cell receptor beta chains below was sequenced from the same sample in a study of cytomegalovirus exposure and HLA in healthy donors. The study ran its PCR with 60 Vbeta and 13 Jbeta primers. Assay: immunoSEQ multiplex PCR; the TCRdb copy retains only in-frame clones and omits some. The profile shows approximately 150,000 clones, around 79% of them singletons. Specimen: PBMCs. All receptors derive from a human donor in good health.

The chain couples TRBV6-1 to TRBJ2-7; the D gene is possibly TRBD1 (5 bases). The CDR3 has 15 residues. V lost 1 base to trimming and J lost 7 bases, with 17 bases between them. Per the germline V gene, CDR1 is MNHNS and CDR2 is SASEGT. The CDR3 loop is CASSEVLSGLEEQYF. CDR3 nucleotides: TGTGCCAGCAGTGAAGTGCTGTCAGGGCTGGAGGAGCAGTACTTC.

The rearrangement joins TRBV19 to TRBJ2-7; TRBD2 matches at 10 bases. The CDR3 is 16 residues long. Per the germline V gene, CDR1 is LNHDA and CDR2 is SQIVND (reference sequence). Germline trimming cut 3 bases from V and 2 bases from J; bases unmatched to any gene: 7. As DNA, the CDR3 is TGTGCCAGTAGTATCGCTAGCGGGAGTAGGCCCTACGAGCAGTACTTC. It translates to CASSIASGSRPYEQYF. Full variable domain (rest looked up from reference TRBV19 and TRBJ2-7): DGGITQSPKYLFRKEGQNVTLSCEQNLNHDAMYWYRQDPGQGLRLIYYSQIVNDFQKGDIAEGYSVSREKKESFPLTVTSAQKNPTAFYLCASSIASGSRPYEQYFGPGTRLTVT.

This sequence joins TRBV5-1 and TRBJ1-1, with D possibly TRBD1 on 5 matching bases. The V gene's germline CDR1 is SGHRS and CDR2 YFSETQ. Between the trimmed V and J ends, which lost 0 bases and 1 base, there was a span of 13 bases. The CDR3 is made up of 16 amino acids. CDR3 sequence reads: CASSLGARVGNTEAFF. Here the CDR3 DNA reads TGCGCCAGCAGCTTGGGGGCCAGGGTGGGGAACACTGAAGCTTTCTTT.

The CDR3, as DNA: TGTGCCAGCGGGACAGGGATCCTCTATGAGCAGTTCTTC. It yields the protein CASGTGILYEQFF. The rearrangement links TRBV5-6 to TRBJ2-1, with TRBD1 identical over 9 bases. CDR1 is SGHDT and CDR2 is YYEEEE in the germline V gene. Trimming removed 7 bases from V and 8 bases from J; junction bases left unmatched: 7. The CDR3 covers 13 residues.

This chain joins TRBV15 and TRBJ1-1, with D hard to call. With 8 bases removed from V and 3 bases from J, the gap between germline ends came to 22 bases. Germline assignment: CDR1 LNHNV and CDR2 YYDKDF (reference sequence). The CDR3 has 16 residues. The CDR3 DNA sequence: TGTGCCACCGGGAGGACCCTCCCATTTAAGGACACTGAAGCTTTCTTT. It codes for CATGRTLPFKDTEAFF.

This chain's CDR3 is CASSSTGTSGNNEQFF. For the CDR3, the DNA is TGTGCCAGCTCGTCCACCGGGACTAGCGGGAACAATGAGCAGTTCTTC. This rearrangement joins TRBV18 to TRBJ2-1; 13 bases are shared with TRBD2. CDR3 length equals 16 residues. Per the germline V gene, CDR1 is KGHSH and CDR2 is LQKENI. The V gene end was trimmed by 6 bases and the J gene end by 5 bases; junction bases not matched to a gene: 7.

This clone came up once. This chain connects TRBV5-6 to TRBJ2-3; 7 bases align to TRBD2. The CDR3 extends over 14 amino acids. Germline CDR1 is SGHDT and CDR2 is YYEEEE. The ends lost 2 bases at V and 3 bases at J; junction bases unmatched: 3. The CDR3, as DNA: TGTGCCAGCAGCTTCCCTAGCGGAACAGATACGCAGTATTTT. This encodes CASSFPSGTDTQYF.

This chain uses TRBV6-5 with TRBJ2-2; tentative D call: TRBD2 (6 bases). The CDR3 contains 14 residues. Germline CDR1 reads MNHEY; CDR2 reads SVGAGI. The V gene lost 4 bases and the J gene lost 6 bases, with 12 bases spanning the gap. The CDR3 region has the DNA TGTGCCAGCAGTTTAACGGGACTTGCCGGGGAGCTGTTTTTT. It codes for CASSLTGLAGELFF.

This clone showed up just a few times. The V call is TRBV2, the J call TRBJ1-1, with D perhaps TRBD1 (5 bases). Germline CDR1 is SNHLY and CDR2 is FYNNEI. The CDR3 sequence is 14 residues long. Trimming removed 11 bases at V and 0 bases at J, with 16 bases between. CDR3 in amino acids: CAARSDTLNTEAFF. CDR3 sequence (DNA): TGTGCCGCGCGTTCGGACACTCTGAACACTGAAGCTTTCTTT.

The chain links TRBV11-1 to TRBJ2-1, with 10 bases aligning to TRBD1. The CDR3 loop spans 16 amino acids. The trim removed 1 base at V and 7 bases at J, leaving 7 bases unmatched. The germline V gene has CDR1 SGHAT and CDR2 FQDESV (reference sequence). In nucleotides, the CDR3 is TGTGCCAGCAGCTTAGGGTGGACAGGGGGAAATAATGAGCAGTTCTTC. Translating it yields CASSLGWTGGNNEQFF.

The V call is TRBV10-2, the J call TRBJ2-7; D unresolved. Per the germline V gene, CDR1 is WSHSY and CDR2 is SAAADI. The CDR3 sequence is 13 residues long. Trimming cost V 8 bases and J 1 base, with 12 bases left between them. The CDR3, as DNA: TGCGCCAGCGGGCAATTACCGTCCTACGAGCAGTACTTC. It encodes CASGQLPSYEQYF.

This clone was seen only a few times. The CDR3 DNA follows: TGTGCCAGCAGCTTGGATGGTACAGGGCAAGCGAACTATGGCTACACCTTC. Protein product: CASSLDGTGQANYGYTF. The V gene is TRBV5-4, the J gene TRBJ1-2, with D perhaps TRBD1 (6 bases). The CDR3 is made up of 17 amino acids. V gave up 0 bases and J gave up 2 bases, with 17 bases separating them. Germline V gene sequence: CDR1 SGHNT, CDR2 YYREEE (reference sequence).

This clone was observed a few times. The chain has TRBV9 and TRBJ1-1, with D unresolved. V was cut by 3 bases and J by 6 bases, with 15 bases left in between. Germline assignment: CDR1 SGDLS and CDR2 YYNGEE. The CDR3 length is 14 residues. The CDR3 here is CASSGRTSPPEAFF. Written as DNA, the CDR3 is TGTGCCAGCAGCGGGCGGACTAGCCCCCCTGAAGCTTTCTTT.

CDR3 protein: CASSLVEGAGNEQFF. CDR3 DNA: TGTGCCAGCAGCTTAGTTGAGGGGGCCGGCAATGAGCAGTTCTTC. The genes are TRBV7-9 and TRBJ2-1; 7 nucleotides line up with TRBD1. V gave up 1 base and J gave up 6 bases; unmatched junction bases: 6. This CDR3 comprises 15 residues. From germline, CDR1 is SEHNR and CDR2 FQNEAQ (reference sequence).

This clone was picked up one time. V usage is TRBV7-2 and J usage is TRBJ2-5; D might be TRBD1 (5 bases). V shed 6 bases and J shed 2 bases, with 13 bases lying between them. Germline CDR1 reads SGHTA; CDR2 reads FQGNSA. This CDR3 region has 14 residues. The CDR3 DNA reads TGTGCCAGCAGTGTAACAGGCTATCAAGAGACCCAGTACTTC. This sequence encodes CASSVTGYQETQYF.

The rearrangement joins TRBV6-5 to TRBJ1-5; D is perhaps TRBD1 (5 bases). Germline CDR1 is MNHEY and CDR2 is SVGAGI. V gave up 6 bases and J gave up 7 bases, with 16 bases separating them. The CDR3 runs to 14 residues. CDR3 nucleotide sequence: TGTGCCAGCAGATTTCAGGGTGGCGGACAGCCCCAGCATTTT. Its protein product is CASRFQGGGQPQHF.

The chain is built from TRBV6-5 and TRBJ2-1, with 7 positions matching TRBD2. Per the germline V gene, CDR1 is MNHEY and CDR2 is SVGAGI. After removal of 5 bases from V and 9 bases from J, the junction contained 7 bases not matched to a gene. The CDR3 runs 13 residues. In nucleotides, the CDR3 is TGTGCCAGCAGTCCGAGACTAGCCAGTGAGCAGTTCTTC. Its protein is CASSPRLASEQFF.

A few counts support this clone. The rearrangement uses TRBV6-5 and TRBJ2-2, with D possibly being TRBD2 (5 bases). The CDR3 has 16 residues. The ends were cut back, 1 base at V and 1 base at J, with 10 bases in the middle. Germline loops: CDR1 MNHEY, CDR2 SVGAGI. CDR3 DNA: TGTGCCAGCAGTTACTTAGGAGGAGTGAACACCGGGGAGCTGTTTTTT. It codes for CASSYLGGVNTGELFF.